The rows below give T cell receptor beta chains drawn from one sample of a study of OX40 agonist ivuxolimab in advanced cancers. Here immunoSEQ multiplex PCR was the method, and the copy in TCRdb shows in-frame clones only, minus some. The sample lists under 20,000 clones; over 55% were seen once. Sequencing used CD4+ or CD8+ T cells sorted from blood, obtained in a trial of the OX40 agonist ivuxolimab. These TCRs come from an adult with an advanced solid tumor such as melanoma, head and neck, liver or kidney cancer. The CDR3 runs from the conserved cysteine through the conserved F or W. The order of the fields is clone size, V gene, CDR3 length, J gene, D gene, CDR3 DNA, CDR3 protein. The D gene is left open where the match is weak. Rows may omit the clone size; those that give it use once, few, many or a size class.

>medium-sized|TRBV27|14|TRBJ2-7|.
TGTGCCAGCAGTTTATCTACAGGACTCTACGAGCAGTACTTC
CASSLSTGLYEQYF
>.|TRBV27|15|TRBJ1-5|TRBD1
TGTGCCAGCAGTCCCGGGGGAGGGGGCCGGCAGCCCCAGCATTTT
CASSPGGGGRQPQHF
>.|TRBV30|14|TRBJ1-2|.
TGTGCCTGGGCTACAGGGCTGGCTAACTATGGCTACACCTTC
CAWATGLANYGYTF
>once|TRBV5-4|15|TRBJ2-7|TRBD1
TGTGCCAGCAGCCCCTCAGGGGGCCTTTCCTACGAGCAGTACTTC
CASSPSGGLSYEQYF
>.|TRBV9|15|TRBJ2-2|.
TGTGCCAGCAGCGTAGGAGGGTTGGGCACCGGGGAGCTGTTTTTT
CASSVGGLGTGELFF
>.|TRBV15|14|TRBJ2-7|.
TGTGCCACCAGCAGGGTCGGCAGACCCGACGAGCAGTACTTC
CATSRVGRPDEQYF
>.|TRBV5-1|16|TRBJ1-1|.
TGCGCCAGCAGGCAATTTGTCGGGACTTCTAACACTGAAGCTTTCTTT
CASRQFVGTSNTEAFF
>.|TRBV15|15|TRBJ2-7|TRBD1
TGTGCCACCAGCAGTGCCGGGACAGGGGGCTACGAGCAGTACTTC
CATSSAGTGGYEQYF
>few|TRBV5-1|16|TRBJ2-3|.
TGCGCCAGCAGCTACCCGACGGATTCTAGCACAGATACGCAGTATTTT
CASSYPTDSSTDTQYF
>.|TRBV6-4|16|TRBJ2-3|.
TGTGCCAGCAGTGACTCGACGGGGGGCGGCACAGATACGCAGTATTTT
CASSDSTGGGTDTQYF
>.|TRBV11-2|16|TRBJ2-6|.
TGTGCCAGCAGCTTAGATCCGGACTCTGGGGCCAACGTCCTGACTTTC
CASSLDPDSGANVLTF
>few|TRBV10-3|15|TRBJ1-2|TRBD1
TGTGCCATCAGTGAGCCACAGGGGGGAACTTATGGCTACACCTTC
CAISEPQGGTYGYTF
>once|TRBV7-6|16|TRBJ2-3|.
TGTGCCAGCAGCTTAGGCGCTAGCGTAAGCACAGATACGCAGTATTTT
CASSLGASVSTDTQYF
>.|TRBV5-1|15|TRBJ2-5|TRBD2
TGCGCCAGCAGCTGGACTAGCGGGGTTCAAGAGACCCAGTACTTC
CASSWTSGVQETQYF
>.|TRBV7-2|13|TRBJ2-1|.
TGTGCCAGCAGCGCATCACTAGGCGATGAGCAGTTCTTC
CASSASLGDEQFF
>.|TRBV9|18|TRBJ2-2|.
TGTGCCAGCAGCGTCTGGAGTTCCGTGACCGCGGGGACCGGGGAGCTGTTTTTT
CASSVWSSVTAGTGELFF
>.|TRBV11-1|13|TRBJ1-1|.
TGTGCCAGCAGCCCCGCGGCAAGCAATGAAGCTTTCTTT
CASSPAASNEAFF
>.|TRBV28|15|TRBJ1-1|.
TGTGCCAGCAGTTTCGGTCTCGGCGGTACCGCTGAAGCTTTCTTT
CASSFGLGGTAEAFF
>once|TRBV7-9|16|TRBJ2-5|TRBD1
TGTGCCAGCAGCCAGATCGGACAGGGGTCGTCACAGACCCAGTACTTC
CASSQIGQGSSQTQYF
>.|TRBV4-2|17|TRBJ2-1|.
TGTGCCAGCAGCCCCCACCCGAGGGGGAATACCTACAATGAGCAGTTCTTC
CASSPHPRGNTYNEQFF
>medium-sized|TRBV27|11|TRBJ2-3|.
TGTGCCAGCACCAACACAGATACGCAGTATTTT
CASTNTDTQYF
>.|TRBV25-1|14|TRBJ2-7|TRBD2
TGTGCCAGCAGGAGGGAGGGAACTAACCACGAGCAGTACTTC
CASRREGTNHEQYF
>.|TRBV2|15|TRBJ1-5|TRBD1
TGTGCCAGCAGGGAGACAGGGGGCGGCAATCAGCCCCAGCATTTT
CASRETGGGNQPQHF
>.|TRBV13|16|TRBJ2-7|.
TGTGCCAGCAGCTTAGGCGGCACGGTAGGTCGGAGCGAGCAGTACTTC
CASSLGGTVGRSEQYF
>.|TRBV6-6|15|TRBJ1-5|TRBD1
TGTGCCAGCAGTTCCCGGACAGGGGAGAATCAGCCCCAGCATTTT
CASSSRTGENQPQHF
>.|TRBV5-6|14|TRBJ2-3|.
TGTGCCAGCAGCAGCGGACTAACCACAGATACGCAGTATTTT
CASSSGLTTDTQYF
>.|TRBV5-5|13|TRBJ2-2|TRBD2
TGTGCCAGCTGGGAGGGGAACACCGGGGAGCTGTTTTTT
CASWEGNTGELFF
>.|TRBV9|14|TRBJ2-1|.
TGTGCCAGCAGCGAATTAGCAAGTTACAATGAGCAGTTCTTC
CASSELASYNEQFF
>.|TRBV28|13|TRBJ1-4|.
TGTGCCAGCAATGGGGGGATTAATGAAAAACTGTTTTTT
CASNGGINEKLFF
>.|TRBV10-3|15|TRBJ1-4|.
TGTGCCATCAGTGAGTCTCCAGGGGACGGTGAAAAACTGTTTTTT
CAISESPGDGEKLFF
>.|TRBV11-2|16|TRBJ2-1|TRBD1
TGTGCCAGCAGCTCGGACAGGGGCCAACTTAACAATGAGCAGTTCTTC
CASSSDRGQLNNEQFF
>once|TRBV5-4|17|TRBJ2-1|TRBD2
TGTGCCAGCAGCTTGGGAGAGACTAGCGGGGGGGCTGGTGAGCAGTTCTTC
CASSLGETSGGAGEQFF
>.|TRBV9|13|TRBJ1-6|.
TGTGCCAGCAGCCCCGCAGGGAGTTCACCCCTCCACTTT
CASSPAGSSPLHF
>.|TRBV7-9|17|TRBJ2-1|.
TGTGCCAGCAGCTTAGCCGGTGGTTGGGGATTGAGCAATGAGCAGTTCTTC
CASSLAGGWGLSNEQFF
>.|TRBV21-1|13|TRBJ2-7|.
TGTGCCAGCAGGTTTTCAGGGCACTACGAGCAGTACTTC
CASRFSGHYEQYF
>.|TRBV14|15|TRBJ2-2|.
TGTGCCAGCAGCCAACTTCCAGGGAACACCGGGGAGCTGTTTTTT
CASSQLPGNTGELFF
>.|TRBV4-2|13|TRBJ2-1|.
TGTGCCAGCAGCCAAGACCCAATAGATGAGCAGTTCTTC
CASSQDPIDEQFF
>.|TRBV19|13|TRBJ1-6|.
TGTGCCAGTCACTGGACTCCGGGGTCACCCCTCCACTTT
CASHWTPGSPLHF
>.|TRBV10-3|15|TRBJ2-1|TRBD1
TGTGCCATCAGGACCCCGGGACAGGGCGGGAATGAGCAGTTCTTC
CAIRTPGQGGNEQFF
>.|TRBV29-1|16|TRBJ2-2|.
TGCAGCGTTGAAGATTTTGAGACAGGAAACACCGGGGAGCTGTTTTTT
CSVEDFETGNTGELFF
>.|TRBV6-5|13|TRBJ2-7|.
TGTGCCAGCAGCTGGACGGAATCCTACGAGCAGTACTTC
CASSWTESYEQYF
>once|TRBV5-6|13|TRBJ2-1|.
TGTGCCAGCAGCCGGCCGACTCGGAATGAGCAGTTCTTC
CASSRPTRNEQFF
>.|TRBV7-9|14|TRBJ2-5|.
TGTGCCAGCAGCGCCCGACAGTTATCGGAGACCCAGTACTTC
CASSARQLSETQYF
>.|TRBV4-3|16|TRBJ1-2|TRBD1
TGCGCCAGCAGCCAAGATACAGGGGGCGTTGAATATGGCTACACCTTC
CASSQDTGGVEYGYTF
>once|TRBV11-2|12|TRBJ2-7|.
TGTGCCAGCAGCATTTGGGACCGCGAGCAGTACTTC
CASSIWDREQYF
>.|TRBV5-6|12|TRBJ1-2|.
TGTGCCAGCAGCTTGGACCCTCGTGGCTACACCTTC
CASSLDPRGYTF
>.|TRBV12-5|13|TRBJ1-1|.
TGTGCTAGTGGTTTTGCGGGGAACACTGAAGCTTTCTTT
CASGFAGNTEAFF
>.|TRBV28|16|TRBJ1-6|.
TGTGCCAGCAGTTTATTAGCAGGCCGTGTGGATTCACCCCTCCACTTT
CASSLLAGRVDSPLHF
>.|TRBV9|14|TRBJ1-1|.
TGTGCCAGCAGAGCACCGTACGGGGACACTGAAGCTTTCTTT
CASRAPYGDTEAFF
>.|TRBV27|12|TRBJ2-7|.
TGTGCCAGCAGTGGAGGGACCTACGAGCAGTACTTC
CASSGGTYEQYF
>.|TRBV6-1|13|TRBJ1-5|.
TGTGCCAGCAGTGAGGGGCGAGGACCGCCCCAGCATTTT
CASSEGRGPPQHF
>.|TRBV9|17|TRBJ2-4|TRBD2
TGTGCCAGCAGCACCCGACTAGCGGGGGACCCGAGAAACATTCAGTACTTC
CASSTRLAGDPRNIQYF
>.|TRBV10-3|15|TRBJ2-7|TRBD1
TGTGCCATCAGTCAACCCCCCGGGACAGGCTACGAGCAGTACTTC
CAISQPPGTGYEQYF
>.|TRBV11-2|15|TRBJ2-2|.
TGTGCCAGCAGCTTATTTCCCTTCGACACCGGGGAGCTGTTTTTT
CASSLFPFDTGELFF
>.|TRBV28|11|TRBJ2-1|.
TGTGCCAGCCCACCCCATAATGAGCAGTTCTTC
CASPPHNEQFF
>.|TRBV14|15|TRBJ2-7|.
TGTGCCAGCAGCCAAGGGTACAGTGTAACCTACGAGCAGTACTTC
CASSQGYSVTYEQYF
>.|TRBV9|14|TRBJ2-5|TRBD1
TGTGCCAGCAGCGTTCAGGGGGCACGAGAGACCCAGTACTTC
CASSVQGARETQYF
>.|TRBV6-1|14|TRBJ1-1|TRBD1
TGTGCCAGCAGCGACAGGGGTGCGAACACTGAAGCTTTCTTT
CASSDRGANTEAFF
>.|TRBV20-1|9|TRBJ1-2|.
TGCAGTGCTAAAGGTGGCTACACCTTC
CSAKGGYTF
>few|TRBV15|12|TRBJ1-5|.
TGTGCCACCAGCAGAGAGGCTCAGCCCCAGCATTTT
CATSREAQPQHF